What follows are 6 T cell receptor beta chains derived from one specimen sequenced in a study of cytomegalovirus exposure and HLA in healthy donors. Primers included in the PCR were 60 Vbeta and 13 Jbeta primers. Libraries were prepared by immunoSEQ multiplex PCR; TCRdb keeps only in-frame clonotypes and omits some of them. This sample has around 110,000 clones, with 73% found just once. The source material was PBMCs. Source of these receptors: a man aged 25 to 40 in good health and CMV-seronegative.

The rearrangement joins TRBV9 to TRBJ2-2, with D possibly matching TRBD2 (6 bases). V lost 6 bases and J 1 base, leaving 13 bases between the germline ends. There are 15 residues in the CDR3. Germline lookup yields CDR1 SGDLS and CDR2 YYNGEE. DNA of the CDR3: TGTGCCAGCATGAGGGGAGGCCAGAACACCGGGGAGCTGTTTTTT. Protein: CASMRGGQNTGELFF.

The table lists this clone with a count of one. The rearrangement uses TRBV7-3 and TRBJ1-5; TRBD1 might be the D (5 bases). CDR1 is SGHTA and CDR2 is FQGTGA in the germline V gene. The CDR3 contains 14 residues. V was shortened by 1 base and J by 5 bases, with 9 bases between the two germline ends. The CDR3 loop is CASSLSGGDQPQHF. The CDR3 DNA reads TGTGCCAGCAGCTTAAGTGGAGGGGATCAGCCCCAGCATTTT.

The chain has TRBV2 and TRBJ1-2; 8 bases are a match to TRBD1. CDR1 is SNHLY and CDR2 is FYNNEI in the germline V gene. The CDR3 has 17 residues. Trimming cost V 6 bases and J 0 bases; bases outside gene matches: 12. The CDR3: CASRGRTGLEANYGYTF. The CDR3 DNA follows: TGTGCCAGCAGGGGTAGGACAGGGCTCGAAGCTAACTATGGCTACACCTTC.

The V gene is TRBV7-2, the J gene TRBJ1-2; D may be TRBD1 (6 bases). CDR3 length equals 16 residues. V lost 1 base to trimming and J lost 5 bases, with 17 bases between them. CDR1 is SGHTA, CDR2 FQGNSA, per germline. The CDR3, as DNA: TGTGCCAGCAGCTTAGGTCCACCGGACAGAGCTTATGGCTACACCTTC. Translation gives CASSLGPPDRAYGYTF. The full variable domain, rest sourced from reference TRBV7-2 and TRBJ1-2, is GAGVSQSPSNKVTEKGKDVELRCDPISGHTALYWYRQSLGQGLEFLIYFQGNSAPDKSGLPSDRFSAERTGGSVSTLTIQRTQQEDSAVYLCASSLGPPDRAYGYTFGSGTRLTVV.

This clone was found a few times. The CDR3 bases are TGTGCCAGCAGCGTCAGGTATATGGACACTGAAGCTTTCTTT. Translating it yields CASSVRYMDTEAFF. V usage is TRBV11-1 and J usage is TRBJ1-1; no clear D gene. CDR1 is SGHAT and CDR2 is FQDESV in the germline V gene (reference sequence). V lost 5 bases, J lost 3 bases, and 13 bases lay in between. The CDR3 has 14 residues.

This chain connects TRBV2 to TRBJ2-6; D unclear. Trimming stripped 4 bases from V and 0 bases from J, with 7 bases between. CDR1 is SNHLY, CDR2 FYNNEI, per germline. The CDR3 extends over 15 amino acids. In DNA, the CDR3 is TGTGCCAGCAGTGGACACCTCTCTGGGGCCAACGTCCTGACTTTC. This encodes CASSGHLSGANVLTF.